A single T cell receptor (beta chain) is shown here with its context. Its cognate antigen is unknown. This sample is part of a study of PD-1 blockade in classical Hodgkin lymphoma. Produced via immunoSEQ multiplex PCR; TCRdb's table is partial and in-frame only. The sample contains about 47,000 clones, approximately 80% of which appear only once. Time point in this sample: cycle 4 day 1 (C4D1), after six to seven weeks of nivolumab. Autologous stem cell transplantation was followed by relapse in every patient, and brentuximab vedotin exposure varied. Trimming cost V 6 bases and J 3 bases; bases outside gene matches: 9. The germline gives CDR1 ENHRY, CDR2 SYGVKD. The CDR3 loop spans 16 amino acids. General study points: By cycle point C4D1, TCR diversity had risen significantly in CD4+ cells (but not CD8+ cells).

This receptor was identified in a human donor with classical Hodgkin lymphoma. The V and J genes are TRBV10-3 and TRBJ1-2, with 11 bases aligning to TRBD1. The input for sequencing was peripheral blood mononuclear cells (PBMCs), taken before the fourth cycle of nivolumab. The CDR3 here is CAISNRTGGRDYGYTF. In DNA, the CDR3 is TGTGCCATCAGCAACCGGACAGGGGGCAGAGACTATGGCTACACCTTC.